A single sample is the source of the 10 T cell receptor beta chains below, sequenced in a study of blood T cell repertoires in COVID-19. Clones were sequenced by immunoSEQ multiplex PCR, and TCRdb holds only the in-frame ones, with some missing. Among approximately 410,000 clones listed, about nine tenths were seen once. The sample consisted of peripheral blood. These receptors were taken from a woman aged 25 to 39 with active or convalescent COVID-19.

The chain is built from TRBV19 and TRBJ1-4; D remains ambiguous. Germline-derived CDR1 and CDR2 are LNHDA and SQIVND (reference sequence). V was pared by 4 bases and J by 5 bases, with 14 bases between. The CDR3 covers 15 residues. In nucleotides, the CDR3 is TGTGCCAGTAGTACATCCCTCGGGGTGAATGAAAAACTGTTTTTT. It is translated as CASSTSLGVNEKLFF. The variable domain in full, with the rest retrieved from reference TRBV19 and TRBJ1-4, is DGGITQSPKYLFRKEGQNVTLSCEQNLNHDAMYWYRQDPGQGLRLIYYSQIVNDFQKGDIAEGYSVSREKKESFPLTVTSAQKNPTAFYLCASSTSLGVNEKLFFGSGTQLSVL.

This chain uses TRBV7-2 with TRBJ1-1, with D unclear. The V gene's germline CDR1 is SGHTA and CDR2 FQGNSA. V lost 3 bases to trimming and J lost 1 base, with 18 bases between them. CDR3 length equals 17 residues. CDR3 bases: TGTGCCAGCAGCTTTGGGTCATTGGGAGGCGGGAACACTGAAGCTTTCTTT. Translating gives CASSFGSLGGGNTEAFF.

The rearrangement uses TRBV5-1 and TRBJ2-3, with TRBD2 identical over 11 bases. The germline V gene has CDR1 SGHRS and CDR2 YFSETQ. The CDR3 has 16 residues. J lost 2 bases, V lost 3 bases, and 5 bases had no gene match. This CDR3 reads CASSWATSGITDTQYF. CDR3 in DNA: TGCGCCAGCAGCTGGGCGACTAGCGGGATCACAGATACGCAGTATTTT.

This chain connects TRBV29-1 to TRBJ1-1; no reliable D call. CDR1 and CDR2 (germline): SQVTM, ANQGSEA. V dropped 3 bases and J dropped 4 bases, with 18 bases sitting between them. The length of the CDR3 is 15 residues. CDR3 in amino acids: CSVEPVTLGFTEAFF. The DNA for the CDR3 is TGCAGCGTTGAGCCCGTCACACTAGGGTTCACTGAAGCTTTCTTT.

The chain employs TRBV2 and TRBJ1-1; 7 bases agree with TRBD1. The V and J ends lost 7 bases and 5 bases, in that order; junction bases with no gene match: 10. The germline CDR1 and CDR2 sequences are SNHLY and FYNNEI. The CDR3 runs 14 residues. The CDR3 spells CASITVPGGTEAFF. The CDR3 bases are TGTGCCAGCATTACCGTTCCAGGGGGAACTGAAGCTTTCTTT. The whole variable domain, remainder taken from reference TRBV2 and TRBJ1-1, is EPEVTQTPSHQVTQMGQEVILRCVPISNHLYFYWYRQILGQKVEFLVSFYNNEISEKSEIFDDQFSVERPDGSNFTLKIRSTKLEDSAMYFCASITVPGGTEAFFGQGTRLTVV.

The chain combines TRBV3-1 (or the pseudogene TRBV3-2) with TRBJ1-1, with 8 bases aligning to TRBD1. Germline assignment: CDR1 LGHDT and CDR2 YNNKEL (reference sequence). CDR3 length: 14 residues. After removal of 4 bases from V and 5 bases from J, the junction contained 6 bases not matched to a gene. This chain's CDR3 is CASSLGQGLTEAFF. The CDR3 nucleotides are TGTGCCAGCAGCCTCGGACAGGGATTGACTGAAGCTTTCTTT.

V and J are TRBV2 and TRBJ1-2; unclear D gene. V dropped 1 base and J dropped 0 bases, with 6 bases sitting between them. CDR1 SNHLY and CDR2 FYNNEI come from the germline V gene. The length of the CDR3 is 14 residues. The CDR3: CASSEVRSNYGYTF. CDR3 sequence (DNA): TGTGCCAGCAGTGAAGTCAGATCTAACTATGGCTACACCTTC.

This chain uses TRBV6-6 with TRBJ2-7; D gene ambiguous. The germline CDR1 and CDR2 sequences are MNHNY and SVGAGI (reference sequence). The V gene lost 2 bases and the J gene lost 5 bases, with 7 bases spanning the gap. There are 12 residues in the CDR3. CDR3 nucleotides: TGTGCCAGCAGTTACCCCCCGGACGAGCAGTACTTC. This encodes CASSYPPDEQYF.

The sample holds a few counts of this clone. The gene calls are TRBV5-1 and TRBJ1-1; maybe TRBD1 (6 bases). Germline V CDR1 and CDR2: SGHRS, YFSETQ. Trimming left V 4 bases short and J 3 bases short, with 19 bases between. The CDR3 is 16 amino acids. CDR3 in amino acids: CASSPRTDLPYTEAFF. The CDR3 DNA reads TGCGCCAGCAGCCCACGGACAGATCTTCCGTACACTGAAGCTTTCTTT. The complete variable domain, with remaining parts taken from reference TRBV5-1 and TRBJ1-1, reads KAGVTQTPRYLIKTRGQQVTLSCSPISGHRSVSWYQQTPGQGLQFLFEYFSETQRNKGNFPGRFSGRQFSNSRSEMNVSTLELGDSALYLCASSPRTDLPYTEAFFGQGTRLTVV.

In nucleotides, the CDR3 is TGTGCCAGCAGTGAAGCTCGCACAGGGAGTTGGTATGGCTACACCTTC. Its translation: CASSEARTGSWYGYTF. V usage is TRBV2 and J usage is TRBJ1-2, with D perhaps matching TRBD1 (6 bases). Germline lookup yields CDR1 SNHLY and CDR2 FYNNEI. CDR3 length equals 16 residues. The V end was cut by 0 bases, the J end by 5 bases, with 16 bases between.